What follows are 12 T cell receptor beta chains derived from one specimen sequenced in a study of blood T cells in healthy people across ages. The use of a sample-barcoded 5' primer and a J-beta primer mix characterized a second PCR of roughly 7 to 11 cycles. Each CDR3 protein is one row after TCRdb ran MiXCR on the 5' RACE reads. The sample lists around 1,500,000 distinct CDR3 sequences; 28% were seen once. The source material was blood. These receptors originate from a woman aged 25 to 45 in good health.

The chain joins TRBV12-3 or TRBV12-4 to TRBJ1-5; unclear D gene. The CDR3 loop spans 15 amino acids. V was clipped by 3 bases and J by 4 bases, with 13 bases between them. The CDR3 is CASSFRLGRNQPQHF. CDR3 DNA: TGTGCCAGCAGTTTTCGATTAGGCAGGAATCAGCCCCAGCATTTT.

A word on this clonotype: Given a much more abundant clone one base away, this may be a read error. The chain employs TRBV12-3 or TRBV12-4 and TRBJ2-3; TRBD2 is a possible D gene (7 bases). This CDR3 contains 15 residues. The ends were cut back, 6 bases at V and 6 bases at J, with 19 bases in the middle. CDR3 DNA sequence: TGTGCCAGCAGCCCCGTGGGGGGGCGGGCCGATACGCAGTATTTT. Its translation: CASSPVGGRADTQYF.

This clonotype occurred a few times. The chain uses TRBV6-5 and TRBJ2-7; D might be TRBD1 (6 bases). Germline CDR1 MNHEY, CDR2 SVGAGI. The CDR3 is made up of 14 amino acids. Between the trimmed V and J ends, which lost 5 bases and 4 bases, there was a span of 15 bases. The CDR3 reads CASSEQGLQYEQYF. The CDR3 DNA is TGTGCCAGCAGTGAACAGGGTCTCCAATACGAGCAGTACTTC.

This clonotype was seen ten or more times. V usage is TRBV6-6 and J usage is TRBJ2-5; 10 nucleotides line up with TRBD2. The CDR3 is made up of 15 amino acids. CDR1 and CDR2 (germline): MNHNY, SVGAGI (reference sequence). J gave up 2 bases and V 6 bases, and 6 bases lay outside the gene matches. CDR3 loop: CASRSNSGRQETQYF. In nucleotides, the CDR3 is TGTGCCAGCAGATCCAATAGCGGGAGGCAAGAGACCCAGTACTTC.

The chain recombines TRBV7-2 with TRBJ2-7; D not certain. V lost 3 bases and J lost 0, with 9 bases in between. This CDR3 contains 14 residues. The V gene's germline CDR1 is SGHTA and CDR2 FQGNSA. The CDR3 is CASSLGINSYEQYF. CDR3 bases: TGTGCCAGCAGCTTGGGGATAAACTCCTACGAGCAGTACTTC.

The chain joins TRBV2 to TRBJ2-1, with TRBD1 as a possible D gene (5 bases). The length of the CDR3 is 13 residues. The germline V and J ends were trimmed by 7 bases and 5 bases, with 12 bases remaining between them. Germline V gene sequence: CDR1 SNHLY, CDR2 FYNNEI. The CDR3: CASTQGLNNEQFF. The CDR3 DNA reads as TGTGCCAGCACTCAGGGATTGAACAATGAGCAGTTCTTC.

The genes are TRBV12-3 or TRBV12-4 and TRBJ2-5; a weak D match, TRBD2 (5 bases). The V gene lost 5 bases and the J gene lost 4 bases, with 17 bases spanning the gap. This CDR3 has 15 residues. The CDR3: CASSPGVAGTETQYF. In nucleotides, the CDR3 is TGTGCCAGCAGTCCCGGGGTCGCAGGCACAGAGACCCAGTACTTC.

The chain recombines TRBV5-1 with TRBJ1-2, with a tentative D call TRBD1 (5 bases). Germline V gene sequence: CDR1 SGHRS, CDR2 YFSETQ. V was shortened by 4 bases and J by 8 bases, with 18 bases between the two germline ends. The CDR3 runs to 14 residues. The DNA of the CDR3 is TGCGCCAGCAGCCTCTTCGGGGGAGGGAAGGGCTACACCTTC. Translated, it gives CASSLFGGGKGYTF.

This clonotype was seen ten or more times. The chain carries TRBV25-1 and TRBJ2-7; D is possibly TRBD1 (5 bases). Germline CDR1 reads MGHDK; CDR2 reads SYGVNS. This CDR3 comprises 14 residues. Trimming took 3 bases from V and 0 from J, leaving 9 bases between them. In DNA, the CDR3 is TGTGCCAGCAGTGATAGTGACAGCTCCTACGAGCAGTACTTC. Its protein product is CASSDSDSSYEQYF.

V usage is TRBV7-2 and J usage is TRBJ1-5; D is unclear. The ends were cut back, 2 bases at V and 5 bases at J, with 13 bases in the middle. CDR1 and CDR2 from the germline V gene are SGHTA and FQGNSA. This CDR3 is 15 amino acids long. CDR3 loop: CASSLYIGRDQPQHF. The CDR3 nucleotides are TGTGCCAGCAGCTTATATATTGGGAGAGATCAGCCCCAGCATTTT.

This clonotype was picked up a small number of times. The chain employs TRBV7-9 and TRBJ2-7; 7 positions agree with TRBD1. Germline values: CDR1 SEHNR, CDR2 FQNEAQ (reference sequence). This CDR3 is 15 amino acids long. The V gene end was trimmed by 4 bases and the J gene end by 0 bases; junction bases not matched to a gene: 6. The CDR3 DNA follows: TGTGCCAGCAGCTCCGGGACAGCGGCCTCCTACGAGCAGTACTTC. It translates to CASSSGTAASYEQYF. The whole variable domain, remainder taken from reference TRBV7-9 and TRBJ2-7, is DTGVSQNPRHKITKRGQNVTFRCDPISEHNRLYWYRQTLGQGPEFLTYFQNEAQLEKSRLLSDRFSAERPKGSFSTLEIQRTEQGDSAMYLCASSSGTAASYEQYFGPGTRLTVT.

This clonotype was observed at least ten times. This chain uses TRBV10-3 with TRBJ2-7; TRBD2 matches at 10 bases. The V segment lost 0 bases and the J segment 4 bases; nucleotides outside the gene matches: 6. The length of the CDR3 is 16 residues. Germline CDR1 is ENHRY and CDR2 is SYGVKD. The CDR3 coding sequence is TGTGCCATCAGTGAGTCTTGGTCTAGCGGGAGATACGAGCAGTACTTC. Translated: CAISESWSSGRYEQYF.